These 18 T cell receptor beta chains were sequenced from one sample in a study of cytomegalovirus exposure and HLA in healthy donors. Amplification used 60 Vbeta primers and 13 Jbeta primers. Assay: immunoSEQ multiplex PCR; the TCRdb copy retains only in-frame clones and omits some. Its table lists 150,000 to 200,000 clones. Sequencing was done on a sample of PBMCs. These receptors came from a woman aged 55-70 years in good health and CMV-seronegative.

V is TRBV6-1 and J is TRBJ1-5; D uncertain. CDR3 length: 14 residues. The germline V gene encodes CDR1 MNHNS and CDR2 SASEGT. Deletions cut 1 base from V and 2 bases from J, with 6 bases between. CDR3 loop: CASSEVAGNQPQHF. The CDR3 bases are TGTGCCAGCAGTGAAGTGGCAGGCAATCAGCCCCAGCATTTT.

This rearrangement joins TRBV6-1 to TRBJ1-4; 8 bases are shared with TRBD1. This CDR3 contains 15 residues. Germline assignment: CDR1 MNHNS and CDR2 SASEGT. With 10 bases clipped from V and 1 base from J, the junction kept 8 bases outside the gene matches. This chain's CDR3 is CATKSGGRTNEKLFF. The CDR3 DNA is TGTGCCACCAAATCAGGGGGCCGAACTAATGAAAAACTGTTTTTT.

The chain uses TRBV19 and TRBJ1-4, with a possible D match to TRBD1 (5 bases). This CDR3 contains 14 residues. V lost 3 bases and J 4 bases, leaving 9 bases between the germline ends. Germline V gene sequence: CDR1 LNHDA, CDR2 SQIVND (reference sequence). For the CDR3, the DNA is TGTGCCAGTAGTATGTGGCAGGGTAATGAAAAACTGTTTTTT. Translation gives CASSMWQGNEKLFF.

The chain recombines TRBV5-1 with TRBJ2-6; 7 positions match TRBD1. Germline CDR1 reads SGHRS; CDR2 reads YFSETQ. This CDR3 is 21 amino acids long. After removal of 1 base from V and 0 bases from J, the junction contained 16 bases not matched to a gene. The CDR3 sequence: CASSLTGDGARALSGANVLTF. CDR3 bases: TGCGCCAGCAGCTTGACAGGGGACGGGGCAAGGGCTCTCTCTGGGGCCAACGTCCTGACTTTC.

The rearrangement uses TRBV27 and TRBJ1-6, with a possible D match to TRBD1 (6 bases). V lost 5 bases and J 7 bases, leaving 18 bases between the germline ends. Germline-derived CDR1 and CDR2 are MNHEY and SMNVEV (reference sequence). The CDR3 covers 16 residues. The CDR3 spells CASSRPPGTTNSPLHF. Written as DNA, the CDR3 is TGTGCCAGCAGTCGACCACCCGGGACAACGAATTCACCCCTCCACTTT.

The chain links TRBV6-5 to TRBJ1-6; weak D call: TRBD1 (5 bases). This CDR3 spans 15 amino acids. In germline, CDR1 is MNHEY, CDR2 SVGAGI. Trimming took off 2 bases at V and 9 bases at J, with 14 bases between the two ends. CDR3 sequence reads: CASSYSPQGGSPLHF. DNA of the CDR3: TGTGCCAGCAGTTACAGTCCGCAGGGCGGTTCACCCCTCCACTTT.

The CDR3 spells CASSVGANYGYTF. The CDR3 nucleotides are TGTGCCAGCAGCGTCGGAGCTAACTATGGCTACACCTTC. The V and J genes are TRBV27 and TRBJ1-2; unclear D gene. Trimming took 6 bases from V and 0 from J, leaving 8 bases between them. This CDR3 region has 13 residues. Germline CDR1 reads MNHEY; CDR2 reads SMNVEV (reference sequence).

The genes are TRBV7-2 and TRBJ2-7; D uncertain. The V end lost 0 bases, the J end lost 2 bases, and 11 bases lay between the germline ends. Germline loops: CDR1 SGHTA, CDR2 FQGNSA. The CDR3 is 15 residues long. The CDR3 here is CASSLASQATYEQYF. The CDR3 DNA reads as TGTGCCAGCAGCTTAGCCTCCCAAGCGACCTACGAGCAGTACTTC.

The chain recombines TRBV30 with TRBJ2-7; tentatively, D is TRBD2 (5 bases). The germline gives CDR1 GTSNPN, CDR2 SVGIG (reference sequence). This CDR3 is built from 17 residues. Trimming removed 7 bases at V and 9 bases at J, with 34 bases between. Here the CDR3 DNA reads TGTGCCTCGCTCACCGAGGGCGGGCCAATTCCGACGGAGGCGCAGTACTTC. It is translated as CASLTEGGPIPTEAQYF.

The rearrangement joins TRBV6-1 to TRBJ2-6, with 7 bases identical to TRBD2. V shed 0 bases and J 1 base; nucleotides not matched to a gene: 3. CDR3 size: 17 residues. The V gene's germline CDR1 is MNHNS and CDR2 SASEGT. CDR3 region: CASSEAGRASGANVLTF. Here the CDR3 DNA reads TGTGCCAGCAGTGAAGCAGGGAGGGCGTCTGGGGCCAACGTCCTGACTTTC.

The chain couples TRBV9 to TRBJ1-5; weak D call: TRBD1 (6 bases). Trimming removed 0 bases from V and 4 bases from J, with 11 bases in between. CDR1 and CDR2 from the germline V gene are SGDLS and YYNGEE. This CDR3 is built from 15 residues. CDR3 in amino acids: CASSVGGGRNQPQHF. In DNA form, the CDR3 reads TGTGCCAGCAGCGTAGGGGGGGGCAGGAATCAGCCCCAGCATTTT.

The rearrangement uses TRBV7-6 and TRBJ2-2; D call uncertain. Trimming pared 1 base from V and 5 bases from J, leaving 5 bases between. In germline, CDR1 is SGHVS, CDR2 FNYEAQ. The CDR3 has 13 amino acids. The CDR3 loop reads CASSLDSTGELFF. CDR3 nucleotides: TGTGCCAGCAGCTTAGATTCTACCGGGGAGCTGTTTTTT.

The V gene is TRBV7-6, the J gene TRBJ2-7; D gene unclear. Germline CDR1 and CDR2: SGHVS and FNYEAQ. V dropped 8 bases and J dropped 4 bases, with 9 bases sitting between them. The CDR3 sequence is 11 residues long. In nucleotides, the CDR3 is TGTGCCAGCGGGCAACAGTACGAGCAGTACTTC. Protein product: CASGQQYEQYF.

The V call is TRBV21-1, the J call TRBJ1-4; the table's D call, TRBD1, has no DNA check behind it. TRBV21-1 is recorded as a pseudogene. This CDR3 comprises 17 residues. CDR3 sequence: CASSKDPTGKGIEKLFF. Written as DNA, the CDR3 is TGTGCCAGCAGCAAAGACCCGACAGGTAAAGGGATCGAAAAACTGTTTTTT.

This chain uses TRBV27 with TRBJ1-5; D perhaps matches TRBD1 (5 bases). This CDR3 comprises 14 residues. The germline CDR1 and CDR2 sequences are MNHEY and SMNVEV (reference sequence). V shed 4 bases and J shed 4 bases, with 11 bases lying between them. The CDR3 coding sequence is TGTGCCAGCAGTTGGGTAGGGGCTAATCAGCCCCAGCATTTT. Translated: CASSWVGANQPQHF.

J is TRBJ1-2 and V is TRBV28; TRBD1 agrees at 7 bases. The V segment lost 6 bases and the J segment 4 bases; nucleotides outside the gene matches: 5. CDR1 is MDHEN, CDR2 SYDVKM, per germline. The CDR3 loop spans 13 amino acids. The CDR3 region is CASRSTGTYGYTF. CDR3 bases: TGTGCCAGCAGGTCGACAGGGACCTATGGCTACACCTTC.

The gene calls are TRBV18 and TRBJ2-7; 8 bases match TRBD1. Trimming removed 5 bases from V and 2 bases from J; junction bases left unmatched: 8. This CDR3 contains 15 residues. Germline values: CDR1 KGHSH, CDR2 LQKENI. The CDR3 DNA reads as TGTGCCAGCTCATCCCGGACAGGGCCTACCTACGAGCAGTACTTC. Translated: CASSSRTGPTYEQYF.

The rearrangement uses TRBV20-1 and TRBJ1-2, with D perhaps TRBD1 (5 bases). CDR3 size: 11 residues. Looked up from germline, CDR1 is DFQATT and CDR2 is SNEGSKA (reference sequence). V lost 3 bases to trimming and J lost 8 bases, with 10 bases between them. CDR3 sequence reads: CSARDGGGYTF. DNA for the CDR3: TGCAGTGCTAGGGATGGGGGGGGCTACACCTTC.